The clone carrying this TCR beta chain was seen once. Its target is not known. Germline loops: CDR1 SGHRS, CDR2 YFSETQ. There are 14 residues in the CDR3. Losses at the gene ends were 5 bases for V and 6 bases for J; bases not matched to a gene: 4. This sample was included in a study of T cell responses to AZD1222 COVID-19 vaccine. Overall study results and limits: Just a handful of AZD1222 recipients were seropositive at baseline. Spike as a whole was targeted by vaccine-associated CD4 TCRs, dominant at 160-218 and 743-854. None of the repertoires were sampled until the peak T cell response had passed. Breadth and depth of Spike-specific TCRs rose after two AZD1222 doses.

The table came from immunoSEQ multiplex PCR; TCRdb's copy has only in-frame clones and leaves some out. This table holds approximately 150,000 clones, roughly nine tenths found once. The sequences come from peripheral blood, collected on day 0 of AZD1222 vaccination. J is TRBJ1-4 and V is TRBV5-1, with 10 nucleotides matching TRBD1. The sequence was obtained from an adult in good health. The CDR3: CASRTGGPDEKLFF. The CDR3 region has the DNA TGCGCCAGCAGGACAGGGGGCCCGGATGAAAAACTGTTTTTT.